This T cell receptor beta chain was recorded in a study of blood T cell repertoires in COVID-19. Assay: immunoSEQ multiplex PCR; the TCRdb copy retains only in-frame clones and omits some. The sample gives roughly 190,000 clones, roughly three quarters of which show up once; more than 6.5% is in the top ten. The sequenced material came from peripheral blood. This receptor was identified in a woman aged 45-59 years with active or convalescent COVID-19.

In DNA form, the CDR3 reads TGTGCCACCAGTGCTTCCGGGACAGGCAATGAGCAGTTCTTC. It codes for CATSASGTGNEQFF. The chain carries TRBV24-1 and TRBJ2-1; the match to TRBD1 covers 8 bases. The CDR3 covers 14 residues. CDR1 KGHDR and CDR2 SFDVKD come from the germline V gene. J lost 6 bases, V lost 5 bases, and 5 bases had no gene match.